The T cell receptor beta chain under discussion was sequenced for a study of shared clonotypes between healthy human individuals. V shed 3 bases and J shed 2 bases, with 5 bases lying between them. CDR3 length: 12 amino acids. Germline V gene data show CDR1 as SGHAT and CDR2 as FQNNGV. In its sample, this clone was seen many times. The sample contains more than one DNA sequence encoding this CDR3. The healthy adult donors were HIV-negative and reported no recent acute infections or vaccinations. CD8 memory cells included CD45RO+ cells plus CCR7-negative CD45RA+ TemRA cells. At the deep level, the assay was run. Per sorted-subset replicate PCR, input was approximately 0.2 ug DNA, representing about 29,000 T cell genomes. Repertoires were generated with immunoSEQ multiplex PCR, while TCRdb's copy carries only in-frame clones and drops some. The data hold fewer than 850,000 clones, with around 91% observed a single time.

Sequencing input: memory CD8+ T cells from PBMCs. Subset given: CD45RO+ cells pooled with CCR7-negative TemRA cells. The clonotype comes from a man aged 18 to 29 in good health. Some clones in this sample may be carry-over from other donors' samples. The chain carries TRBV11-2 and TRBJ2-7; D remains unclear. The CDR3 sequence: CASSLGAYEQYF. The CDR3 DNA reads TGTGCCAGCAGCTTGGGCGCCTACGAGCAGTACTTC. The full variable domain, its missing parts supplied by reference TRBV11-2 and TRBJ2-7, is EAGVAQSPRYKIIEKRQSVAFWCNPISGHATLYWYQQILGQGPKLLIQFQNNGVVDDSQLPKDRFSAERLKGVDSTLKIQPAKLEDSAVYLCASSLGAYEQYFGPGTRLTVT.